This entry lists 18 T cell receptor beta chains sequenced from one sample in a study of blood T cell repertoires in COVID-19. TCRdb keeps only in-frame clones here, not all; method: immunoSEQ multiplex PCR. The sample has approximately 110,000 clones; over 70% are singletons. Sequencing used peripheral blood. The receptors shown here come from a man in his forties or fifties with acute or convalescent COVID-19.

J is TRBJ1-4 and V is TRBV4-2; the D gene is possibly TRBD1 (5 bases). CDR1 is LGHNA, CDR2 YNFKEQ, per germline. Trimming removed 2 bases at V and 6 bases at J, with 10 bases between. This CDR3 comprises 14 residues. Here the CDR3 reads CASSQPGLDEKLFF. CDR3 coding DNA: TGTGCCAGCAGCCAACCAGGGCTTGATGAAAAACTGTTTTTT.

Here the CDR3 DNA reads TGTGCCAGCAGCTTAGTCGGGGACTATGGCTACACCTTC. Its translation is CASSLVGDYGYTF. The genes are TRBV7-2 and TRBJ1-2; D is uncertain. V dropped 1 base and J dropped 3 bases, with 6 bases sitting between them. Germline CDR1 reads SGHTA; CDR2 reads FQGNSA. The CDR3 contains 13 residues.

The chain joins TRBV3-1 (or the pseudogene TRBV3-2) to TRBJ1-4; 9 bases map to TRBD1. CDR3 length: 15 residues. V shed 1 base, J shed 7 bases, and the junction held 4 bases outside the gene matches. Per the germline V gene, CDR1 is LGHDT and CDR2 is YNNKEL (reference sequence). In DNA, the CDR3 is TGTGCCAGCAGCCAAGGGGACAGGGTGGGTGAAAAACTGTTTTTT. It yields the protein CASSQGDRVGEKLFF.

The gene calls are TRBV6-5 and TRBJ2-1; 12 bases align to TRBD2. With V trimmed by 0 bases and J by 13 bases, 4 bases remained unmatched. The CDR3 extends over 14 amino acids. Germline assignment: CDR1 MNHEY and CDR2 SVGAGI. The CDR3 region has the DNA TGTGCCAGCAGTTACTCTTCTAGCGGGGGGGCTCAGTTCTTC. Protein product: CASSYSSSGGAQFF.

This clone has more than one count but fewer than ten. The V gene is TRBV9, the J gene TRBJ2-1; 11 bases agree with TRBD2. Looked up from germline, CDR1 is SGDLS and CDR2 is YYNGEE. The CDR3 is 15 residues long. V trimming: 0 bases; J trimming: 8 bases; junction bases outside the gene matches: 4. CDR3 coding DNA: TGTGCCAGCAGCGTAGTTAGCGGGGGGGCCTATGAGCAGTTCTTC. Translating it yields CASSVVSGGAYEQFF.

The CDR3 DNA follows: TGTGCCAGCAGCCAAGGAGTTGAAACCGGGGAGCTGTTTTTT. This codes for CASSQGVETGELFF. The chain combines TRBV3-1 (or the pseudogene TRBV3-2) with TRBJ2-2; D is uncertain. Germline-derived CDR1 and CDR2 are LGHDT and YNNKEL (reference sequence). V gave up 1 base and J gave up 5 bases, with 8 bases separating them. This CDR3 comprises 14 residues.

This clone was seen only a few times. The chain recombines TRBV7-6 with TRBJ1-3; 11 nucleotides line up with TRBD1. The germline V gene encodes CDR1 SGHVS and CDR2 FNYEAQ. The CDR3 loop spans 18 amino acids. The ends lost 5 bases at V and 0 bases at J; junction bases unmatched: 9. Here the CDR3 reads CASSPTRTGGPSGNTIYF. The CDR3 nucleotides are TGTGCCAGCAGCCCTACCCGGACAGGGGGCCCCTCTGGAAACACCATATATTTT.

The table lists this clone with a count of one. CDR3 sequence reads: CASSFRDPFYGYTF. CDR3 DNA sequence: TGTGCCAGCAGCTTCAGGGATCCATTCTATGGCTACACCTTC. J is TRBJ1-2 and V is TRBV7-2, with D tentatively TRBD1 (5 bases). V was trimmed by 3 bases and J by 4 bases, leaving 12 bases between them. In germline, CDR1 is SGHTA, CDR2 FQGNSA. The CDR3 extends over 14 amino acids. Using reference TRBV7-2 and TRBJ1-2 for the parts outside the CDR3, the full variable domain is GAGVSQSPSNKVTEKGKDVELRCDPISGHTALYWYRQSLGQGLEFLIYFQGNSAPDKSGLPSDRFSAERTGGSVSTLTIQRTQQEDSAVYLCASSFRDPFYGYTFGSGTRLTVV.

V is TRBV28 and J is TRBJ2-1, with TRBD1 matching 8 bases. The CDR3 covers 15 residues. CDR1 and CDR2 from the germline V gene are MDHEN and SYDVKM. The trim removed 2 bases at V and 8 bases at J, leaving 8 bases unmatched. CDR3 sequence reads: CASSLMGTGFDEQFF. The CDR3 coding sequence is TGTGCCAGCAGTTTAATGGGGACAGGCTTTGATGAGCAGTTCTTC.

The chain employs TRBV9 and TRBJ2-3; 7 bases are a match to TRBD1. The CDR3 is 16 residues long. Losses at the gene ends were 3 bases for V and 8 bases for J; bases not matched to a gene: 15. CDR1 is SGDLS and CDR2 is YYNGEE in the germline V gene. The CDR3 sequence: CASSAPGTEPKGTQYF. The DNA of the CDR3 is TGTGCCAGCAGCGCCCCAGGGACAGAACCCAAGGGTACGCAGTATTTT.

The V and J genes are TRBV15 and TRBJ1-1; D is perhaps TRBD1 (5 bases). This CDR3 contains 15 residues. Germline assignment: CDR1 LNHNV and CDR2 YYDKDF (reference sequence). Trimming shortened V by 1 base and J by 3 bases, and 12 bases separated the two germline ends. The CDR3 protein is CATSRGGGFDTEAFF. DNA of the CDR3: TGTGCCACCAGCAGAGGGGGCGGATTTGACACTGAAGCTTTCTTT.

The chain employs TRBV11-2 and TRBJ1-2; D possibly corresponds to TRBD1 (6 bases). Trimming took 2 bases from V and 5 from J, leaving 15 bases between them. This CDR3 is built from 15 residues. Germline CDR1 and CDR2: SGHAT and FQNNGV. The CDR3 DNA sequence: TGTGCCAGCAGCTTATGGGGGGGCGATGAGTATGGCTACACCTTC. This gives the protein CASSLWGGDEYGYTF.

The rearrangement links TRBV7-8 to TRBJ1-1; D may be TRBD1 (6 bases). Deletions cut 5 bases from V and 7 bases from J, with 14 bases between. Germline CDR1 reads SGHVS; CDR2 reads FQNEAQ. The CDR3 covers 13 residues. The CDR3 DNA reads TGTGCCAGCAGCGAGGACAGAAATCGTGAAGCTTTCTTT. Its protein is CASSEDRNREAFF.

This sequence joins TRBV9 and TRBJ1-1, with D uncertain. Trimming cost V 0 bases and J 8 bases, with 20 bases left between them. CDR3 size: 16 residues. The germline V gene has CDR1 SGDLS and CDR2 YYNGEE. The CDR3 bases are TGTGCCAGCAGCGTAGAACCCTTGGAGGGTAGGATGGAAGCTTTCTTT. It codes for CASSVEPLEGRMEAFF. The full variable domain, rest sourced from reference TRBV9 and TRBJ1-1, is DSGVTQTPKHLITATGQRVTLRCSPRSGDLSVYWYQQSLDQGLQFLIQYYNGEERAKGNILERFSAQQFPDLHSELNLSSLELGDSALYFCASSVEPLEGRMEAFFGQGTRLTVV.

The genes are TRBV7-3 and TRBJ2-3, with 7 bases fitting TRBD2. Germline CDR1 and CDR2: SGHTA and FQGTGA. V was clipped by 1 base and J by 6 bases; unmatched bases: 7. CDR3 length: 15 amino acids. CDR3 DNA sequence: TGTGCCAGCAGCTTAATTCTGGGAGGGGTCGATACGCAGTATTTT. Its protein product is CASSLILGGVDTQYF.

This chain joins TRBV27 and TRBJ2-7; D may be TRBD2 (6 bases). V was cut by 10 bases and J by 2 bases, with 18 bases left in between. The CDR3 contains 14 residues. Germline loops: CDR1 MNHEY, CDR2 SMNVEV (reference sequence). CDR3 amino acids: CATGVPGATYEQYF. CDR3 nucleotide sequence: TGTGCCACGGGGGTACCCGGGGCGACCTACGAGCAGTACTTC.

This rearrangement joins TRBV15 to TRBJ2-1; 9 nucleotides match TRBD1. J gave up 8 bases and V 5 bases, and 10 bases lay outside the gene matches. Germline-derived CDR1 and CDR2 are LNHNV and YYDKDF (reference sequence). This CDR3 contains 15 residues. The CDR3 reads CATSRRTGDVDEQFF. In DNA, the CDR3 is TGTGCCACCAGCCGAAGGACAGGGGATGTCGATGAGCAGTTCTTC.

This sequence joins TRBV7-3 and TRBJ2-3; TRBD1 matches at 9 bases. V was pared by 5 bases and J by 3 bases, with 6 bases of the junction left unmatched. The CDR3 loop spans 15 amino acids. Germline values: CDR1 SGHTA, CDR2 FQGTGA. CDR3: CASSQTGGRTDTQYF. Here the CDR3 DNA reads TGTGCCAGCAGCCAAACAGGGGGCCGGACAGATACGCAGTATTTT.